These T cell receptor beta chains were read from a single sample in a study of blood T cell repertoires in COVID-19. The data were produced by immunoSEQ multiplex PCR, yet TCRdb's version contains in-frame clones alone and is incomplete. This table has around 200,000 clones, about 83% appearing once. The sample consisted of peripheral blood. The receptor source for this set is a man aged 50-59 years with active or convalescent COVID-19. Both conserved end residues are part of each CDR3.

v_gene: TRBV6-2/TRBV6-3; j_gene: TRBJ2-2; CDR3aa: CASSGVGLAGSNTGELFF
v_gene: TRBV12-5; j_gene: TRBJ1-1; CDR3aa: CASGFPGALNTEAFF
v_gene: TRBV18; j_gene: TRBJ1-1; CDR3aa: CASSPLLTDEAFF
v_gene: TRBV14; j_gene: TRBJ2-2; CDR3aa: CASSLHPGELFF
v_gene: TRBV29-1; j_gene: TRBJ1-1; CDR3aa: CSVMAPGAFF
v_gene: TRBV30; j_gene: TRBJ1-2; CDR3aa: CAWSPRTAQRYGYTF
v_gene: TRBV25-1; j_gene: TRBJ2-3; CDR3aa: CASMPTSGSDTQYF
v_gene: TRBV3-1/TRBV3-2; j_gene: TRBJ2-1; CDR3aa: CASREAGAAYNEQFF
v_gene: TRBV10-3; j_gene: TRBJ2-7; CDR3aa: CAISGQAGEQYF
v_gene: TRBV11-3; j_gene: TRBJ2-5; CDR3aa: CASSLGGRAEETQYF
v_gene: TRBV29-1; j_gene: TRBJ2-3; CDR3aa: CSVEGWGASSTDTQYF
v_gene: TRBV4-2; j_gene: TRBJ2-1; CDR3aa: CASSQADTLNNEQFF
v_gene: TRBV2; j_gene: TRBJ1-1; CDR3aa: CASSEQGARNTEAFF
v_gene: TRBV28; j_gene: TRBJ1-5; CDR3aa: CASSRTGSNQPQHF
v_gene: TRBV6-5; j_gene: TRBJ1-2; CDR3aa: CASRSGRGAYGYTF
v_gene: TRBV5-1; j_gene: TRBJ2-3; CDR3aa: CASSFSRSTDTQYF
v_gene: TRBV28; j_gene: TRBJ2-3; CDR3aa: CASSPRTGADTQYF
v_gene: TRBV7-9; j_gene: TRBJ1-3; CDR3aa: CASSLSGPSSGNTIYF
v_gene: TRBV5-4; j_gene: TRBJ1-6; CDR3aa: CASSSEDSLPDSPLHF
v_gene: TRBV27; j_gene: TRBJ1-5; CDR3aa: CASSPRSGNQPQHF
v_gene: TRBV6-5; j_gene: TRBJ1-1; CDR3aa: CASRRHLNTEAFF
v_gene: TRBV7-7; j_gene: TRBJ2-1; CDR3aa: CASSLRAGLAASEQFF
v_gene: TRBV15; j_gene: TRBJ1-1; CDR3aa: CATSRSSNTEAFF
v_gene: TRBV4-1; j_gene: TRBJ2-7; CDR3aa: CPSSQPGVKHEQYF
v_gene: TRBV30; j_gene: TRBJ1-2; CDR3aa: CAWSKGVGGYTF
v_gene: TRBV7-2; j_gene: TRBJ1-6; CDR3aa: CASSVRDRGSPLHF
v_gene: TRBV20-1; j_gene: TRBJ2-5; CDR3aa: CSAQTEETQYF
v_gene: TRBV29-1; j_gene: TRBJ1-2; CDR3aa: CSVEDRGYGYTF
v_gene: TRBV2; j_gene: TRBJ2-3; CDR3aa: CASSELTFTDTQYF
v_gene: TRBV19; j_gene: TRBJ1-2; CDR3aa: CASTRTGGGYGYTF
v_gene: TRBV11-2; j_gene: TRBJ2-5; CDR3aa: CASSLVAPQETQYF
v_gene: TRBV29-1; j_gene: TRBJ1-2; CDR3aa: CSVGGGDYGYTF
v_gene: TRBV6-5; j_gene: TRBJ1-6; CDR3aa: CASSPGYNSPLHF
v_gene: TRBV19; j_gene: TRBJ1-5; CDR3aa: CASSRLLQTGNQPQHF
v_gene: TRBV5-4; j_gene: TRBJ2-7; CDR3aa: CASSRLVAGDPLYEQYF
v_gene: TRBV6-1; j_gene: TRBJ1-1; CDR3aa: CASSEWGVNTEAFF
v_gene: TRBV10-3; j_gene: TRBJ2-7; CDR3aa: CAISEFERAKQYF
v_gene: TRBV28; j_gene: TRBJ1-2; CDR3aa: CASSPGYTNYGYTF
v_gene: TRBV28; j_gene: TRBJ1-2; CDR3aa: CASSFGGPYGYTF
v_gene: TRBV19; j_gene: TRBJ2-5; CDR3aa: CASSILRLAGASGQETQYF
v_gene: TRBV18; j_gene: TRBJ1-4; CDR3aa: CASSLGQGSEKLFF
v_gene: TRBV19; j_gene: TRBJ1-2; CDR3aa: CASSLDRAGGYTF
v_gene: TRBV30; j_gene: TRBJ2-1; CDR3aa: CAWIVQGGDEQFF
v_gene: TRBV2; j_gene: TRBJ2-1; CDR3aa: CASGRDWQDEQFF
v_gene: TRBV6-5; j_gene: TRBJ1-1; CDR3aa: CASSYSDNTPEAFF
v_gene: TRBV6-6; j_gene: TRBJ1-6; CDR3aa: CASTGHGGGSPLHF